Listed below are T cell receptor beta chains from one sample, sequenced in a study of blood T cell repertoires in COVID-19. Repertoires were generated with immunoSEQ multiplex PCR, while TCRdb's copy carries only in-frame clones and drops some. The sample shows 250,000 or so clones, approximately 90% of them seen only once. Input material: peripheral blood. The receptors shown here come from a woman aged 25 to 39 with COVID-19, enrolled during active disease. Each CDR3 is given with its conserved first and last residue. The D gene is left open where the match is weak. The size field is filled for only some rows; it gives once, few, many or a size class.

d_call	v_call	j_call	clone_size	cdr3_nt	cdr3_aa
TRBD1	TRBV23-1	TRBJ2-5	.	TGCGCCAGCAGTTTCTACCGGGACAGGGTCGGAGAGACCCAGTACTTC	CASSFYRDRVGETQYF
TRBD1	TRBV7-2	TRBJ1-4	.	TGTGCCAGCAGCCCAATTCCGGGACAGCCAAATGAAAAACTGTTTTTT	CASSPIPGQPNEKLFF
TRBD2	TRBV7-2	TRBJ2-2	once	TGTGCCAGCAGCCCGGGACTAGCGTCCGGGGAGCTGTTTTTT	CASSPGLASGELFF
.	TRBV29-1	TRBJ2-1	.	TGCAGCGTTGAAGAAGGACAGAGTGGAGTCCATGAGCAGTTCTTC	CSVEEGQSGVHEQFF
.	TRBV29-1	TRBJ2-3	.	TGCAGCGTTGAAGATCGAGGGGGATACACAGATACGCAGTATTTT	CSVEDRGGYTDTQYF
.	TRBV15	TRBJ2-1	.	TGTGCCACCAGCAGGAGCCGGAGCTCCTACAATGAGCAGTTCTTC	CATSRSRSSYNEQFF
.	TRBV28	TRBJ1-2	.	TGTGCCAGCAGTTTGAGAGCTCCCCACGTCTATGGCTACACCTTC	CASSLRAPHVYGYTF
.	TRBV4-1	TRBJ1-6	.	TGCGCCAGCAGCCAAGGGCCTGACAGAGGAAATAATTCACCCCTCCACTTT	CASSQGPDRGNNSPLHF
.	TRBV5-1	TRBJ2-3	few	TGCGCCAGCAGCTTGGCACAGGGTACCCGCACAGATACGCAGTATTTT	CASSLAQGTRTDTQYF
TRBD1	TRBV6-2/TRBV6-3	TRBJ2-7	.	TGTGCCAGCAGCCGGGGGGACAGGGTACACGAGCAGTACTTC	CASSRGDRVHEQYF
.	TRBV3-1/TRBV3-2	TRBJ2-2	.	TGTGCCAGCAGCCGGTCGGGAGGGGGCAACACCGGGGAGCTGTTTTTT	CASSRSGGGNTGELFF
.	TRBV3-1/TRBV3-2	TRBJ2-3	.	TGTGCCAGCAGCCCCCCGGGCACAGATACGCAGTATTTT	CASSPPGTDTQYF
.	TRBV19	TRBJ2-5	.	TGTGCCAGTAGCCGACCCCAGGCTCAAGAGACCCAGTACTTC	CASSRPQAQETQYF
TRBD2	TRBV6-4	TRBJ2-3	.	TGTGCCAGCAGTGACTCCCCTAGCGGCCTCACAGATACGCAGTATTTT	CASSDSPSGLTDTQYF
.	TRBV7-8	TRBJ1-1	.	TGTGCCAGCAGCTTATTCCCCCCCCTCGCGGGGTTGAACACTGAAGCTTTCTTT	CASSLFPPLAGLNTEAFF
.	TRBV3-1/TRBV3-2	TRBJ1-4	.	TGTGCCAGCAGCCACCTCGTCGAAAAACTGTTTTTT	CASSHLVEKLFF